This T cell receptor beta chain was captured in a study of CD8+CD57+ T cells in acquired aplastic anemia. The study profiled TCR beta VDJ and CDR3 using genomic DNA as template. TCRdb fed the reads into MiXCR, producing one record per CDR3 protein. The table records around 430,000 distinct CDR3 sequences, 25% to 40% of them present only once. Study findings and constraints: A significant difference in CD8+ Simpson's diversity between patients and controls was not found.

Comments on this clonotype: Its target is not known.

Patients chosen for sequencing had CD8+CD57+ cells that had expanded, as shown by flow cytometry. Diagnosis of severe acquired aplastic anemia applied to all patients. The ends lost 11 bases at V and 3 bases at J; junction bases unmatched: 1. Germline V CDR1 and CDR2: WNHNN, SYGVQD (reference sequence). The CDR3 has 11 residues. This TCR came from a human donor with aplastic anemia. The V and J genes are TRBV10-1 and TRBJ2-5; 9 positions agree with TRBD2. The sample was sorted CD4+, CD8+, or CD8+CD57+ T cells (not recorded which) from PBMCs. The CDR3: CAGGREETQYF. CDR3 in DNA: TGCGCCGGCGGGAGGGAAGAGACCCAGTACTTC.